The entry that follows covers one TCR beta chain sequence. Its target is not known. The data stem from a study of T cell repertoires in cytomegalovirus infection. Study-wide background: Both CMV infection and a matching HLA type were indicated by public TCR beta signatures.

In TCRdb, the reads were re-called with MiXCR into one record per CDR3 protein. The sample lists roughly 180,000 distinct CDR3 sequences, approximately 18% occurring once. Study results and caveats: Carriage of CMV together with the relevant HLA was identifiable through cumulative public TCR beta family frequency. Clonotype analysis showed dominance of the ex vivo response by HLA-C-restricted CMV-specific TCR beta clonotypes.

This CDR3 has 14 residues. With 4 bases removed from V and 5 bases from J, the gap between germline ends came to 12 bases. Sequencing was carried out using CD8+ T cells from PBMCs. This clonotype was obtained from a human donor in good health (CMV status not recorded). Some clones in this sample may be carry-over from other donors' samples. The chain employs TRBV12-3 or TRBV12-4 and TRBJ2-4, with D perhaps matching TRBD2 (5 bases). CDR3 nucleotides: TGTGCCAGCAGTTCCCCGAGGGCGGAAAACATTCAGTACTTC. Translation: CASSSPRAENIQYF.